The clone carrying this T cell receptor (beta chain) was recorded a few times. The CDR3 totals 14 residues. With 2 bases clipped from V and 8 bases from J, the junction kept 3 bases outside the gene matches. In germline, CDR1 is MNHEY, CDR2 SVGAGI. TCRdb processed the RT-PCR reads anew with MiXCR; each CDR3 protein has one entry. The sample shows more than 600,000 distinct CDR3 sequences, 13% to 15% of them seen only once. The sequencing sample was made of memory CD4+ T cells from blood. The receptor was isolated from a female donor in good health, serving as a healthy control. The V call is TRBV6-5, the J call TRBJ1-4, with 9 bases fitting TRBD1. The chain's CDR3 is CASSYDRGTEKLFF. The CDR3 coding sequence is TGTGCCAGCAGTTACGACAGGGGGACCGAAAAACTGTTTTTT.